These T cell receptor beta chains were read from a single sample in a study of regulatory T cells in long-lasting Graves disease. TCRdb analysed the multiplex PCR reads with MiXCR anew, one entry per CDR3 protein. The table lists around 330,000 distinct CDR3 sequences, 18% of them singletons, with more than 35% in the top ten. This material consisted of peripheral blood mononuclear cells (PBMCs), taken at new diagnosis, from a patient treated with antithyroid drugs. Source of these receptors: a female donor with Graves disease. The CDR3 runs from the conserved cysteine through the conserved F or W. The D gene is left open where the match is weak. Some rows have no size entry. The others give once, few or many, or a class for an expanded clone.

CDR3 DNA: TGCAGTGCTAGTAGCCCCGGACGGGAGAGCTCCTACAATGAGCAGTTCTTC
CDR3 protein: CSASSPGRESSYNEQFF
J gene: TRBJ2-1
D gene: .
clone size: many
V gene: TRBV20-1

CDR3 DNA: TGTGCCAGCAGTTACGGGGGCTATGAGCAGTTCTTC
CDR3 protein: CASSYGGYEQFF
J gene: TRBJ2-1
D gene: .
clone size: many
V gene: TRBV6-2/TRBV6-3

CDR3 DNA: TGCGCCAGCAGCCAAGGTCGCCATCGAGATAATTCACCCCTCCACTTT
CDR3 protein: CASSQGRHRDNSPLHF
J gene: TRBJ1-6
D gene: .
clone size: many
V gene: TRBV4-1

CDR3 DNA: TGTGCCAGCAGTTTAGCGGATGGAGATTCACCCCTCCACTTT
CDR3 protein: CASSLADGDSPLHF
J gene: TRBJ1-6
D gene: .
clone size: .
V gene: TRBV11-3

CDR3 DNA: TGTGCCTGGAGTGTACTTTCCAGTGGTTTTACGGAGACCCAGTACTTC
CDR3 protein: CAWSVLSSGFTETQYF
J gene: TRBJ2-5
D gene: .
clone size: many
V gene: TRBV30

CDR3 DNA: TGTGCCAGTAGTATCAGCGCCCCGTACGAGCAGTACTTC
CDR3 protein: CASSISAPYEQYF
J gene: TRBJ2-7
D gene: .
clone size: .
V gene: TRBV19

CDR3 DNA: TGTGCCAGTAGTATAGAGGGGATAGCGGTTTACAATGAGCAGTTCTTC
CDR3 protein: CASSIEGIAVYNEQFF
J gene: TRBJ2-1
D gene: .
clone size: few
V gene: TRBV19

CDR3 DNA: TGTGCCAGCAGCCGCAGGGTGCCGCCTCGTACGCAGTATTTT
CDR3 protein: CASSRRVPPRTQYF
J gene: TRBJ2-3
D gene: .
clone size: .
V gene: TRBV28

CDR3 DNA: TGTGCCAGCAGCAGAACTACAGGGGAGACCCAGTACTTC
CDR3 protein: CASSRTTGETQYF
J gene: TRBJ2-5
D gene: .
clone size: many
V gene: TRBV27

CDR3 DNA: TGTGCCAGCAGTTCGACGTCGGGTTCACCCCTCCACTTT
CDR3 protein: CASSSTSGSPLHF
J gene: TRBJ1-6
D gene: .
clone size: many
V gene: TRBV27

CDR3 DNA: TGTGCCAGCAGTTACTTGGCGGGAGGGTCGTCCGATACGCAGTATTTT
CDR3 protein: CASSYLAGGSSDTQYF
J gene: TRBJ2-3
D gene: TRBD2
clone size: many
V gene: TRBV6-5

CDR3 DNA: TGTGCCACCAGCAGAGGAGGGACCGGAGAGACCCAGTACTTC
CDR3 protein: CATSRGGTGETQYF
J gene: TRBJ2-5
D gene: .
clone size: many
V gene: TRBV15

CDR3 DNA: TGCGCCAGCAGCCCTACGGGCGGGAAATCCTACGAGCAGTACTTC
CDR3 protein: CASSPTGGKSYEQYF
J gene: TRBJ2-7
D gene: .
clone size: few
V gene: TRBV5-1

CDR3 DNA: TGTGCCAGCATGATAGCGCACGAGCAGTACTTC
CDR3 protein: CASMIAHEQYF
J gene: TRBJ2-7
D gene: .
clone size: many
V gene: TRBV7-9

CDR3 DNA: TGCAGCGTTGTACCGTACACTGAAGCTTTCTTT
CDR3 protein: CSVVPYTEAFF
J gene: TRBJ1-1
D gene: .
clone size: many
V gene: TRBV29-1

CDR3 DNA: TGCAGTGGGACTAGCGGGAGGAGGTCAGATACGCAGTATTTT
CDR3 protein: CSGTSGRRSDTQYF
J gene: TRBJ2-3
D gene: TRBD2
clone size: .
V gene: TRBV20-1

CDR3 DNA: TGCAGCGTGCAGGGCATCGGGGAGCTGTTTTTT
CDR3 protein: CSVQGIGELFF
J gene: TRBJ2-2
D gene: .
clone size: few
V gene: TRBV29-1

CDR3 DNA: TGTGCCAGCAGCTTAGAGTTTGGACAGGGAGGTGAGACCCAGTACTTC
CDR3 protein: CASSLEFGQGGETQYF
J gene: TRBJ2-5
D gene: TRBD1
clone size: many
V gene: TRBV11-3

CDR3 DNA: TGTGCCAGCAGCCCCCCCGGGACACTAAACACTGAAGCTTTCTTT
CDR3 protein: CASSPPGTLNTEAFF
J gene: TRBJ1-1
D gene: .
clone size: many
V gene: TRBV19

CDR3 DNA: TGTGCCAGCAGCTTCGGACAGCTTCATGATGAAAAACTGTTTTTT
CDR3 protein: CASSFGQLHDEKLFF
J gene: TRBJ1-4
D gene: .
clone size: few
V gene: TRBV7-2

CDR3 DNA: TGTGCCAGCAGTCCCTCTAGCGGGAGAACAGATACGCAGTATTTT
CDR3 protein: CASSPSSGRTDTQYF
J gene: TRBJ2-3
D gene: TRBD2
clone size: many
V gene: TRBV28

CDR3 DNA: TGTGCCAGCAGCTTGAAGACTTCATTCTCCTACGAGCAGTACTTC
CDR3 protein: CASSLKTSFSYEQYF
J gene: TRBJ2-7
D gene: .
clone size: .
V gene: TRBV5-4

CDR3 DNA: TGTGCCACCAGCAGACTTTCAGGGTTCCAAGAGACCCAGTACTTC
CDR3 protein: CATSRLSGFQETQYF
J gene: TRBJ2-5
D gene: .
clone size: few
V gene: TRBV15

CDR3 DNA: TGCAGTGCTAAAGGGACAGGGAACACCGGGGAGCTGTTTTTT
CDR3 protein: CSAKGTGNTGELFF
J gene: TRBJ2-2
D gene: TRBD1
clone size: few
V gene: TRBV20-1

CDR3 DNA: TGTGCCAGCAGTTTGCGGGGCGGGGGTCGAGAGACCCAGTACTTC
CDR3 protein: CASSLRGGGRETQYF
J gene: TRBJ2-5
D gene: TRBD2
clone size: many
V gene: TRBV28

CDR3 DNA: TGTGCCAGCAGCCCTACTCCGAGCGGGGCCTATGGCTACACCTTC
CDR3 protein: CASSPTPSGAYGYTF
J gene: TRBJ1-2
D gene: .
clone size: few
V gene: TRBV7-2

CDR3 DNA: TGTGCCAGCAGCCGGCAGGGTGAAGATACGCAGTATTTT
CDR3 protein: CASSRQGEDTQYF
J gene: TRBJ2-3
D gene: .
clone size: many
V gene: TRBV3-1

CDR3 DNA: TGTGCCTGGAGTGTACTTTATGGCTACACCTTC
CDR3 protein: CAWSVLYGYTF
J gene: TRBJ1-2
D gene: .
clone size: .
V gene: TRBV30

CDR3 DNA: TGTGCCAGCGGCCTCTCAACAGATACGCAGTATTTT
CDR3 protein: CASGLSTDTQYF
J gene: TRBJ2-3
D gene: .
clone size: .
V gene: TRBV6-1

CDR3 DNA: TGCAGTGCTAGAAAACTTACAACCGGGACTAGCGGCCGCAATGAGCAGTTCTTC
CDR3 protein: CSARKLTTGTSGRNEQFF
J gene: TRBJ2-1
D gene: TRBD2
clone size: few
V gene: TRBV20-1

CDR3 DNA: TGTGCCATGTCGGGGTCAGTGAGTCCGGCGCGAACCTACGAGCAGTACTTC
CDR3 protein: CAMSGSVSPARTYEQYF
J gene: TRBJ2-7
D gene: .
clone size: many
V gene: TRBV10-3

CDR3 DNA: TGCGCCAGCAGCGTTCAGACAGGGTACAACACTGAAGCTTTCTTT
CDR3 protein: CASSVQTGYNTEAFF
J gene: TRBJ1-1
D gene: TRBD1
clone size: many
V gene: TRBV5-1

CDR3 DNA: TGTGCCAGCAGCTTAGACAGGGAAGGCCAGCCCCAGCATTTT
CDR3 protein: CASSLDREGQPQHF
J gene: TRBJ1-5
D gene: TRBD1
clone size: many
V gene: TRBV5-4

CDR3 DNA: TGTGCCAGCAGCTTTTCCGGGGAAAAACTGTTTTTT
CDR3 protein: CASSFSGEKLFF
J gene: TRBJ1-4
D gene: .
clone size: once
V gene: TRBV11-2

CDR3 DNA: TGTGCCTGGAGGACGACAGGGTACACTGAAGCTTTCTTT
CDR3 protein: CAWRTTGYTEAFF
J gene: TRBJ1-1
D gene: TRBD1
clone size: many
V gene: TRBV30

CDR3 DNA: TGTGCCAGCAGTTTAGGGACAGGGTTTTCACCCCTCCACTTT
CDR3 protein: CASSLGTGFSPLHF
J gene: TRBJ1-6
D gene: TRBD1
clone size: many
V gene: TRBV12-3/TRBV12-4

CDR3 DNA: TGTGCCAGCAGCTCCCCCCCTGGAGGGACTAGCGGGGACACGCAGTATTTT
CDR3 protein: CASSSPPGGTSGDTQYF
J gene: TRBJ2-3
D gene: TRBD2
clone size: .
V gene: TRBV28

CDR3 DNA: TGCAGTGCTGACCTAGGAGCAGATACGCAGTATTTT
CDR3 protein: CSADLGADTQYF
J gene: TRBJ2-3
D gene: .
clone size: many
V gene: TRBV20-1

CDR3 DNA: TGTGCCAGCAGTTTATCTTGGACAGCCTACAATGAGCAGTTCTTC
CDR3 protein: CASSLSWTAYNEQFF
J gene: TRBJ2-1
D gene: .
clone size: many
V gene: TRBV27

CDR3 DNA: TGTGCCAGCAGTTTAGGGGACTCTTATGAGCAGTTCTTC
CDR3 protein: CASSLGDSYEQFF
J gene: TRBJ2-1
D gene: .
clone size: many
V gene: TRBV12-3/TRBV12-4

CDR3 DNA: TGTGCCAGTGCACAGGGCGTTAATGAAAAACTGTTTTTT
CDR3 protein: CASAQGVNEKLFF
J gene: TRBJ1-4
D gene: .
clone size: .
V gene: TRBV2

CDR3 DNA: TGTGCCAGCAACACAGACAGGGGATGGACCGGGGAGCTGTTTTTT
CDR3 protein: CASNTDRGWTGELFF
J gene: TRBJ2-2
D gene: TRBD1
clone size: many
V gene: TRBV9

CDR3 DNA: TGCGCCAGCAGCTTGGGCTCGGGAGGGCGGGCAGATACGCAGTATTTT
CDR3 protein: CASSLGSGGRADTQYF
J gene: TRBJ2-3
D gene: TRBD2
clone size: many
V gene: TRBV5-1

CDR3 DNA: TGTGCCAGCAGTGAAGCGCTACAGGTTAGCAATCAGCCCCAGCATTTT
CDR3 protein: CASSEALQVSNQPQHF
J gene: TRBJ1-5
D gene: .
clone size: .
V gene: TRBV2

CDR3 DNA: TGTGCCTGGAGAGCTTGGGGGCTAAATGAAAAACTGTTTTTT
CDR3 protein: CAWRAWGLNEKLFF
J gene: TRBJ1-4
D gene: .
clone size: .
V gene: TRBV30

CDR3 DNA: TGTGCCAGCAGCTTAGGTTATGGCAGGGCCAACGAGCAGTACTTC
CDR3 protein: CASSLGYGRANEQYF
J gene: TRBJ2-7
D gene: .
clone size: .
V gene: TRBV11-2

CDR3 DNA: TGTGCCACCAGCCACCGTGAGGGCAATGAGCAGTTCTTC
CDR3 protein: CATSHREGNEQFF
J gene: TRBJ2-1
D gene: .
clone size: many
V gene: TRBV15

CDR3 DNA: TGTGCCAGCAGCTTAGTGACTAATGAGCAGTTCTTC
CDR3 protein: CASSLVTNEQFF
J gene: TRBJ2-1
D gene: .
clone size: .
V gene: TRBV11-2

CDR3 DNA: TGTGCCAGCAGCCCCGCCCCACAGCGGGAGTCAGATACGCAGTATTTT
CDR3 protein: CASSPAPQRESDTQYF
J gene: TRBJ2-3
D gene: TRBD2
clone size: .
V gene: TRBV5-6

CDR3 DNA: TGTGCCAGCAGTTCCGAAGGTAGGAGTCAGCCCCAGCATTTT
CDR3 protein: CASSSEGRSQPQHF
J gene: TRBJ1-5
D gene: .
clone size: many
V gene: TRBV28

CDR3 DNA: TGCAGCGTTGTGGTGGGGGGGGCTTTCTTT
CDR3 protein: CSVVVGGAFF
J gene: TRBJ1-1
D gene: .
clone size: .
V gene: TRBV29-1

CDR3 DNA: TGTGCCACCAGTGATGCGGGACCGAGGGAGACCCAGTACTTC
CDR3 protein: CATSDAGPRETQYF
J gene: TRBJ2-5
D gene: .
clone size: many
V gene: TRBV24-1

CDR3 DNA: TGTGCCAGCAGCTTAGTTCGGGTTACCTCCTACAATGAGCAGTTCTTC
CDR3 protein: CASSLVRVTSYNEQFF
J gene: TRBJ2-1
D gene: .
clone size: many
V gene: TRBV7-9

CDR3 DNA: TGTGCCATCAGTGACCCCTTGGGGCGAATCAATGAGCAGTTCTTC
CDR3 protein: CAISDPLGRINEQFF
J gene: TRBJ2-1
D gene: .
clone size: few
V gene: TRBV10-3

CDR3 DNA: TGTGCCAGCAGCCAGGCGGGGAGCAATCAGCCCCAGCATTTT
CDR3 protein: CASSQAGSNQPQHF
J gene: TRBJ1-5
D gene: .
clone size: many
V gene: TRBV14

CDR3 DNA: TGTGCCAGCAGCCCCCCGAATCGTGGGGTGGTGGGGACCGGGGAGCTGTTTTTT
CDR3 protein: CASSPPNRGVVGTGELFF
J gene: TRBJ2-2
D gene: .
clone size: many
V gene: TRBV3-1

CDR3 DNA: TGCAGTGCCGAGGGACAGGGGTATGACTACACCTTC
CDR3 protein: CSAEGQGYDYTF
J gene: TRBJ1-2
D gene: TRBD1
clone size: few
V gene: TRBV20-1